This is a list of T cell receptor beta chains from one sample in a study of blood T cell repertoires in COVID-19. Sequenced by immunoSEQ multiplex PCR; TCRdb stores in-frame clones only, minus some. This sample yields some 150,000 clones, of which approximately 88% are seen a single time; around 2.2% belongs to the top ten. The sample comprised peripheral blood. The receptors shown here come from a man in his 70s with acute or convalescent COVID-19. Each CDR3 is given with its conserved first and last residue. A D gene is named only where the DNA matches it firmly. For some rows the clone size is stated as once, few or many, or as a class when expanded; others skip it.

DNA: TGTGCCAGCAGGGGTGTAGGGGCACGTGAGACCCAGTACTTC
CDR3: CASRGVGARETQYF
length: 14
V: TRBV28
J: TRBJ2-5
size: many
D: NA

DNA: TGTGCCAGCAGCCCCCGTGCCAGGGGGCTCTTCACTGAAGCTTTCTTT
CDR3: CASSPRARGLFTEAFF
length: 16
V: TRBV9
J: TRBJ1-1
size: NA
D: TRBD1

DNA: TGTGCCAGCAGTTTAACGTTTGGAGGGGACCAAGAGACCCAGTACTTC
CDR3: CASSLTFGGDQETQYF
length: 16
V: TRBV28
J: TRBJ2-5
size: NA
D: NA

DNA: TGTGCCAGCAGTCCCACCGGACAGTACGAGCAGTACTTC
CDR3: CASSPTGQYEQYF
length: 13
V: TRBV6-2/TRBV6-3
J: TRBJ2-7
size: NA
D: NA

DNA: TGTGCCACCCGCCCTATTCCGAACACTGAAGCTTTCTTT
CDR3: CATRPIPNTEAFF
length: 13
V: TRBV19
J: TRBJ1-1
size: few
D: NA

DNA: TGTGCCACCAGCGATCATAGCGGGAGTGGTGTCGGGGAGCTGTTTTTT
CDR3: CATSDHSGSGVGELFF
length: 16
V: TRBV15
J: TRBJ2-2
size: NA
D: TRBD2

DNA: TGCGCCAGCAGCCAAGTTGGGAGGGACAGGAAAAATGAGCAGTTCTTC
CDR3: CASSQVGRDRKNEQFF
length: 16
V: TRBV4-1
J: TRBJ2-1
size: NA
D: NA

DNA: TGTGCCAGCAGTCGAATCGGACCCACTAGGAGCTATGGCTACACCTTC
CDR3: CASSRIGPTRSYGYTF
length: 16
V: TRBV28
J: TRBJ1-2
size: few
D: NA

DNA: TGTGCCAGCAGCCAAGGCTCGGCGGGCTTCCAAGAGACCCAGTACTTC
CDR3: CASSQGSAGFQETQYF
length: 16
V: TRBV3-1/TRBV3-2
J: TRBJ2-5
size: NA
D: NA

DNA: TGTGCCAGCAGCTCGATCACTAGTGGTGGTGAGCAGTTCTTC
CDR3: CASSSITSGGEQFF
length: 14
V: TRBV11-3
J: TRBJ2-1
size: NA
D: NA

DNA: TGTGCCAGCAGCAGTTTGGCGGGAGCCGCGAACACCGGGGAGCTGTTTTTT
CDR3: CASSSLAGAANTGELFF
length: 17
V: TRBV27
J: TRBJ2-2
size: NA
D: TRBD2

DNA: TGTGCCAGCAGCTTGAGACAAGAAAACATTCAGTACTTC
CDR3: CASSLRQENIQYF
length: 13
V: TRBV5-5
J: TRBJ2-4
size: few
D: NA

DNA: TGTGCCAGCAGCCAACCGGGACAGGGGGCTTTCTTT
CDR3: CASSQPGQGAFF
length: 12
V: TRBV3-1/TRBV3-2
J: TRBJ1-1
size: NA
D: TRBD1

DNA: TGTGCCAGCAGCCCCAGACAGGGAGCGAATGGCTACACCTTC
CDR3: CASSPRQGANGYTF
length: 14
V: TRBV7-2
J: TRBJ1-2
size: NA
D: TRBD1

DNA: TGTGCCAGCCAGCGAAGTAGAGGGAGTAGGGATGAGCAGTTCTTC
CDR3: CASQRSRGSRDEQFF
length: 15
V: TRBV2
J: TRBJ2-1
size: NA
D: NA

DNA: TGTGCCAGCTCACCATATACTAGCGGGAGGGACAATGAGCAGTTCTTC
CDR3: CASSPYTSGRDNEQFF
length: 16
V: TRBV18
J: TRBJ2-1
size: NA
D: TRBD2

DNA: TGTGCCAGCAGCTTAAATCAGGGGGTATCCGGGGAGCTGTTTTTT
CDR3: CASSLNQGVSGELFF
length: 15
V: TRBV7-3
J: TRBJ2-2
size: NA
D: TRBD1

DNA: TGTGCCAGCAGCTTAGCCGTCGACAGTTACACAGATACGCAGTATTTT
CDR3: CASSLAVDSYTDTQYF
length: 16
V: TRBV7-8
J: TRBJ2-3
size: NA
D: NA

DNA: TGTGCCAGCACCTCAGGGGGGAGCTATAATTCACCCCTCCACTTT
CDR3: CASTSGGSYNSPLHF
length: 15
V: TRBV28
J: TRBJ1-6
size: NA
D: TRBD1

DNA: TGTGCCAGCAGCCCCCAGCCGGGACTAGCGGGAGGATCCGGGGAGCTGTTTTTT
CDR3: CASSPQPGLAGGSGELFF
length: 18
V: TRBV7-9
J: TRBJ2-2
size: NA
D: TRBD2

DNA: TGTGCCAGCAGTTCCCTGGGACAGTACGAGCAGTACTTC
CDR3: CASSSLGQYEQYF
length: 13
V: TRBV6-5
J: TRBJ2-7
size: NA
D: TRBD1

DNA: TGTGCCAGCAGTTCCCCCCAGGGCAGTGAGCAGTTCTTC
CDR3: CASSSPQGSEQFF
length: 13
V: TRBV28
J: TRBJ2-1
size: NA
D: NA

DNA: TGTGCCAGCAGCTTGGTTGTGACAGGGGGCGAGACCCAGTACTTC
CDR3: CASSLVVTGGETQYF
length: 15
V: TRBV5-5
J: TRBJ2-5
size: NA
D: TRBD1

DNA: TGTGCCACCAAAGGACTAGCGGCCTCCTACGAGCAGTACTTC
CDR3: CATKGLAASYEQYF
length: 14
V: TRBV2
J: TRBJ2-7
size: NA
D: TRBD2

DNA: TGTGCCAGCAGTTATCCGGGACTAGCGGGAGGGGGGGAGCAGTACTTC
CDR3: CASSYPGLAGGGEQYF
length: 16
V: TRBV28
J: TRBJ2-7
size: NA
D: TRBD2

DNA: TGTGCCAGCAGCATGAAACGCAGTTTAGGGGGCACTGAAGCTTTCTTT
CDR3: CASSMKRSLGGTEAFF
length: 16
V: TRBV5-4
J: TRBJ1-1
size: NA
D: NA

DNA: TGTGCCAGTAGCCAGGACAGTTTCACTGAAGCTTTCTTT
CDR3: CASSQDSFTEAFF
length: 13
V: TRBV19
J: TRBJ1-1
size: NA
D: NA

DNA: TGTGCCAGCAGCCAACTAGCCTGGTACAATGAGCAGTTCTTC
CDR3: CASSQLAWYNEQFF
length: 14
V: TRBV3-1/TRBV3-2
J: TRBJ2-1
size: once
D: NA

DNA: TGTGCCAGCAGCCGGGCTACTAGCGGGAGGGCCTACAATGAGCAGTTCTTC
CDR3: CASSRATSGRAYNEQFF
length: 17
V: TRBV4-2
J: TRBJ2-1
size: NA
D: TRBD2

DNA: TGTGCCAGCAGCCAAGATAATAGCGGAACATCCGATACGCAGTATTTT
CDR3: CASSQDNSGTSDTQYF
length: 16
V: TRBV3-1/TRBV3-2
J: TRBJ2-3
size: NA
D: NA

DNA: TGTGCCAGTAGACCGAGCGCGGGGCGTCGAGAGACCCAGTACTTC
CDR3: CASRPSAGRRETQYF
length: 15
V: TRBV19
J: TRBJ2-5
size: NA
D: NA

DNA: TGTGCCAGCAGCAGGGCTAAGACTAGCGGGAGCCCAGATACGCAGTATTTT
CDR3: CASSRAKTSGSPDTQYF
length: 17
V: TRBV21-1
J: TRBJ2-3
size: NA
D: NA

DNA: TGTGCCACCAGTGATTCAGGTCAGCCCCAGCATTTT
CDR3: CATSDSGQPQHF
length: 12
V: TRBV24-1
J: TRBJ1-5
size: NA
D: NA

DNA: TGCGCCAGCAGCTTGGGTAGCGGGGGGGCCCACGAGCAGTACTTC
CDR3: CASSLGSGGAHEQYF
length: 15
V: TRBV5-1
J: TRBJ2-7
size: NA
D: TRBD2

DNA: TGTGCCAGCAGTGAAGACCGAGGATCCCCTGAAGCTTTCTTT
CDR3: CASSEDRGSPEAFF
length: 14
V: TRBV6-1
J: TRBJ1-1
size: NA
D: NA

DNA: TGTGCCAGCAGCACCGGACAGGTGGCTTATGGCTACACCTTC
CDR3: CASSTGQVAYGYTF
length: 14
V: TRBV5-4
J: TRBJ1-2
size: NA
D: TRBD1

DNA: TGCGCCAGCAGCCCCTTCGAACTAAGGACTAGCGGGAGGGAAAGCACAGATACGCAGTATTTT
CDR3: CASSPFELRTSGRESTDTQYF
length: 21
V: TRBV5-1
J: TRBJ2-3
size: NA
D: TRBD2